This TCR beta chain was recorded in a study of CXCR3-negative and CXCR3-positive naive CD8 T cells. Study-level findings and limits: Memory cells showed distinct TRBV-TRBJ patterns, while the two naive subsets matched. Relative to CXCR3-negative naive cells, CXCR3-positive naive cells had more hydrophobic TRB CDR3s. The level of CXCR3 expression partially decreased after cryopreservation; the majority of assays used fresh PBMCs.

It was by 5' RACE with UMI labels that the TRB cDNA libraries were prepared. TCRdb reprocessed the 5' RACE reads; each CDR3 protein has one entry and no DNA is given. This table lists 65,000 to 95,000 distinct CDR3 sequences. As to this clonotype: Its antigen is unknown.

The receptor was derived from a human donor in good health. Some clones in this sample may be carry-over from other donors' samples. The sample comprised naive CXCR3- CD8+ T cells from blood. The subset was: CD45RO-CCR7+CD27+CD95- naive CD8+ T cells lacking CXCR3 (TNR3-).

CDR3 protein: CASSQGTGVKLFF. The V call is TRBV13, the J call TRBJ1-4; TCRdb selects TRBD1, and the lack of DNA leaves this call unchecked. In germline, CDR1 is PRHDT, CDR2 FYEKMQ (reference sequence). The CDR3 has 13 residues.